This T cell receptor (beta chain) was identified during a study of CD8+ T cells in alopecia areata. Study at large: Those treated were given oral tofacitinib at 5 to 10 mg twice daily. Study findings and constraints: Especially in alopecia totalis/universalis, lesional scalp showed greater clonality than normal scalp did.

With respect to this clone: The antigen is unknown.

Sequencing relied on a cDNA template that was reverse transcribed from extracted RNA. Produced via immunoSEQ multiplex PCR; TCRdb's table is partial and in-frame only. Of 180,000 or so clones in the sample, over 55% are singletons; the top ten hold 1.7%. Alopecia areata patients provided lesional scalp punch biopsies and peripheral blood. The CDR3 is 12 residues long. The V gene's germline CDR1 is GTSNPN and CDR2 SVGIG (reference sequence). Trimming removed 2 bases from V and 4 bases from J, with 7 bases in between. The chain couples TRBV30 to TRBJ2-3; D call uncertain. The sequences come from CD4+ T cells sorted from blood, collected at week 0. The sequence was obtained from a human donor with alopecia areata. Here the CDR3 reads CAWSPSPDTQYF. In nucleotides, the CDR3 is TGTGCCTGGAGTCCGTCCCCAGATACGCAGTATTTT.